This TCR beta chain was found in a study of shared clonotypes between healthy human individuals. Study-level findings and limits: Clonotype sharing across several donors was observed for about 5.5% of naive CD4 clonotypes. Represented genetic and exposure-history diversity was restricted by having few donors. Specimens sampled were limited to blood, with tissue repertoires likely differing.

Comment on this clone: Its target is unknown.

Data came from immunoSEQ multiplex PCR; TCRdb stores just in-frame clones and leaves some out. The data contain 2 million to 2.5 million clones, 90% to 96% of them singletons. The sample taken for sequencing was naive CD4+ T cells sorted from blood. Regarding subset: CD45RA+ positively selected. This sequence was found in a young man in good health.

DNA of the CDR3: TGTGCCATCAGTGCGGACAGGTTTGGAGGGGAGCTGTTTTTT. Protein sequence: CAISADRFGGELFF. The rearrangement links TRBV10-3 to TRBJ2-2; 7 nucleotides align to TRBD1. The trim removed 4 bases at V and 8 bases at J, leaving 7 bases unmatched. Germline V gives CDR1 ENHRY, CDR2 SYGVKD. The CDR3 is 14 amino acids.